This T cell receptor (beta chain) was recorded in a study of T cells in Graves' hyperthyroidism and ophthalmopathy. Study observations and caveats: Most clonotypes expanded in thyroid above 0.001 were likewise present in blood.

As to this clonotype: Antigen: not known.

Regions amplified from RNA transcripts were the TCR beta CDR3 regions. First-round RT-PCR targeting the TCR CDR3 was performed with the HTBI primer set. TCRdb redid the calling of the multiplex PCR reads with MiXCR, one entry per CDR3 protein. The table has about 180,000 distinct CDR3 sequences, more than 15% seen once. The V end was cut by 6 bases, the J end by 3 bases, with 15 bases between. CDR1 SNHLY and CDR2 FYNNEI come from the germline V gene. This CDR3 contains 15 residues. Lactation, pregnancy, other autoimmune disease or uncontrolled infection excluded patients. Out of more than 8 ml of fresh peripheral blood came the PBMCs.

What was sequenced was blood. J is TRBJ2-1 and V is TRBV2; D remains ambiguous. The TCR comes from a woman aged 45-65 years with Graves' hyperthyroidism. The CDR3 loop is CASSSTKRIYNEQFF. DNA of the CDR3: TGTGCCAGCAGCTCAACAAAACGTATCTACAATGAGCAGTTCTTC.